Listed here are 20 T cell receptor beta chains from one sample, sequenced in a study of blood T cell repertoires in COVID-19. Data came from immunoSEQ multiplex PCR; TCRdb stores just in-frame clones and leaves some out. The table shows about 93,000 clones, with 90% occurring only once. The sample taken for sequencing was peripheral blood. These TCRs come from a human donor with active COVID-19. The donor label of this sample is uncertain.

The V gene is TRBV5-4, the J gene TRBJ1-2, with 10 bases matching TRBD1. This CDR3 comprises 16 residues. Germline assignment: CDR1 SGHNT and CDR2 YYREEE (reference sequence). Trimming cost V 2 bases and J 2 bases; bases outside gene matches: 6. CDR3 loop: CASSLGKTGGNYGYTF. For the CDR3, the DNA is TGTGCCAGCAGCTTAGGGAAGACAGGGGGCAACTATGGCTACACCTTC.

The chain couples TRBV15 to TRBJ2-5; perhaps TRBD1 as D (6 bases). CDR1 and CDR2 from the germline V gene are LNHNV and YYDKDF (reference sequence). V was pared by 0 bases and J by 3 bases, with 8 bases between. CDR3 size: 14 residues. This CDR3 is CATSRDQGKETQYF. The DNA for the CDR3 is TGTGCCACCAGCAGAGATCAGGGGAAAGAGACCCAGTACTTC.

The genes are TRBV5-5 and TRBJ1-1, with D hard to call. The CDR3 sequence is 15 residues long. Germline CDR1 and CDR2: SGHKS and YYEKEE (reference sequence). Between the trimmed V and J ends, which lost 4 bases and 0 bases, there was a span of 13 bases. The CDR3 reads CASSPRGVMNTEAFF. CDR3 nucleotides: TGTGCCAGCAGCCCACGGGGTGTTATGAACACTGAAGCTTTCTTT.

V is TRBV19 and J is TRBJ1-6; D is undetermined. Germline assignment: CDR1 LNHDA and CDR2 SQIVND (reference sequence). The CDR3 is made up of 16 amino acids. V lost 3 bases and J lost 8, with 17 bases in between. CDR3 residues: CASSMTKGWQYSPLHF. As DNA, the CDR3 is TGTGCCAGTAGTATGACAAAAGGATGGCAGTATTCACCCCTCCACTTT.

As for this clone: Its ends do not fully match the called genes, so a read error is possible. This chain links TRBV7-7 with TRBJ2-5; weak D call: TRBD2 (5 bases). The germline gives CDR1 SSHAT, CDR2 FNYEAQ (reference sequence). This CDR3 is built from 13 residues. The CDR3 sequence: CASSPGLQETQYF. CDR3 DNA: TGTGCTAGCAGCCCAGGACTCCAAGAGACCCAGTACTTC.

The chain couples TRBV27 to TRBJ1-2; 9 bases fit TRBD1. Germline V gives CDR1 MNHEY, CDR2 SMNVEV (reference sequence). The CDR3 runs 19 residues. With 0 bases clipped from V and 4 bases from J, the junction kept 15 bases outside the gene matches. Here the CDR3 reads CASSLSPRGTGMGSYGYTF. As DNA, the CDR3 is TGTGCCAGCAGTTTATCGCCTCGGGGGACAGGGATGGGGAGCTATGGCTACACCTTC.

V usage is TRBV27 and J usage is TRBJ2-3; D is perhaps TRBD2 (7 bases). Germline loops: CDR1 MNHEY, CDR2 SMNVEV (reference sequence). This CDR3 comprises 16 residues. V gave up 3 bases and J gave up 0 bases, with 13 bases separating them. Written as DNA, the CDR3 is TGTGCCAGCAGTTTTAGGGGGGGCACTAGCACAGATACGCAGTATTTT. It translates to CASSFRGGTSTDTQYF.

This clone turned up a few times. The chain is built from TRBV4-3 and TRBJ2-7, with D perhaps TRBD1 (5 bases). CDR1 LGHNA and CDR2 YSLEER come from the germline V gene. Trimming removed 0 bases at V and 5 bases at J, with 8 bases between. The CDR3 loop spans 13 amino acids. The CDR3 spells CASSQDQGHEQYF. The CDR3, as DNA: TGCGCCAGCAGCCAAGACCAGGGCCACGAGCAGTACTTC.

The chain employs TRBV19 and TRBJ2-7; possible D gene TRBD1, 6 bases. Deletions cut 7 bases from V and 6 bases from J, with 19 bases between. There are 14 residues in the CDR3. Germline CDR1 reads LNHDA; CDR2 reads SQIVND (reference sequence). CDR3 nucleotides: TGTGCCAGTACTCCCTTCCTGGGGGCCGGCGAGCAGTACTTC. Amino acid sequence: CASTPFLGAGEQYF.

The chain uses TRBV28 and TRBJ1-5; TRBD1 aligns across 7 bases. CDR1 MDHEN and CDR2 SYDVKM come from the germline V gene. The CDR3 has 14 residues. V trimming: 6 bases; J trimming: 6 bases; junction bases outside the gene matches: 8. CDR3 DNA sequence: TGTGCCAGCAGGATCGACAGGGCGGGTCAGCCCCAGCATTTT. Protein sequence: CASRIDRAGQPQHF. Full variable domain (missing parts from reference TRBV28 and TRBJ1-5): DVKVTQSSRYLVKRTGEKVFLECVQDMDHENMFWYRQDPGLGLRLIYFSYDVKMKEKGDIPEGYSVSREKKERFSLILESASTNQTSMYLCASRIDRAGQPQHFGDGTRLSIL.

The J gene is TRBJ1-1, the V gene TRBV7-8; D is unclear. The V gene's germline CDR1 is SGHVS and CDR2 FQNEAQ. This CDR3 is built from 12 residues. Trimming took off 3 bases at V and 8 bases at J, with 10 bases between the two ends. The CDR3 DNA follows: TGTGCCAGCAGCTTTGCTACCGGGGAAGCTTTCTTT. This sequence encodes CASSFATGEAFF. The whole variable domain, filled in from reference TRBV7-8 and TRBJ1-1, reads GAGVSQSPRYKVAKRGQDVALRCDPISGHVSLFWYQQALGQGPEFLTYFQNEAQLDKSGLPSDRFFAERPEGSVSTLKIQRTQQEDSAVYLCASSFATGEAFFGQGTRLTVV.

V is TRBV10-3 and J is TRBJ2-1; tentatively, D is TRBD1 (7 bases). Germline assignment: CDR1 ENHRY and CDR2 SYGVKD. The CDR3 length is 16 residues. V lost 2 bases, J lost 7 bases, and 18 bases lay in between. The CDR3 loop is CAISENPGGPGNEQFF. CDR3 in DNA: TGTGCCATCAGTGAGAATCCAGGGGGGCCGGGAAATGAGCAGTTCTTC.

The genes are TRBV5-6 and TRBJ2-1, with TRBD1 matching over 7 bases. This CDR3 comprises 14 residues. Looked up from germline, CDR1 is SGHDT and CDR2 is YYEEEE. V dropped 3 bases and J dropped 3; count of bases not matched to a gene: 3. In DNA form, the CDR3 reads TGTGCCAGCAGCTGGGGGACAGTCTACAATGAGCAGTTCTTC. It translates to CASSWGTVYNEQFF.

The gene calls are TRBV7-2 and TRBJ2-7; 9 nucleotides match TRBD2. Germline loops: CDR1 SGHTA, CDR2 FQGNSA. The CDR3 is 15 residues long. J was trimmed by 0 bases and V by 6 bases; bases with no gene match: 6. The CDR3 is CASSPQRGASYEQYF. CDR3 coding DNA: TGTGCCAGCAGTCCTCAGCGGGGGGCCTCCTACGAGCAGTACTTC.

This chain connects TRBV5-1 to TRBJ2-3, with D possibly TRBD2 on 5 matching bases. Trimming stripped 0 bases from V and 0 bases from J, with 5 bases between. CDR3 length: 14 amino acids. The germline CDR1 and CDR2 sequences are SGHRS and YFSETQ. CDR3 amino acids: CASSLGTSTDTQYF. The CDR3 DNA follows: TGCGCCAGCAGCTTGGGGACTAGCACAGATACGCAGTATTTT. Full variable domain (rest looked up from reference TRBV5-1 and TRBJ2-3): KAGVTQTPRYLIKTRGQQVTLSCSPISGHRSVSWYQQTPGQGLQFLFEYFSETQRNKGNFPGRFSGRQFSNSRSEMNVSTLELGDSALYLCASSLGTSTDTQYFGPGTRLTVL.

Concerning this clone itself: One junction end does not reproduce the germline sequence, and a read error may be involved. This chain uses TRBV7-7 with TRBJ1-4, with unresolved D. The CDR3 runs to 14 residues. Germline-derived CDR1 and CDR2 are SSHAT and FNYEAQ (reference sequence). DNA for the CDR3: TGTGCTAGCAGCTTAGGACCGGGGTCCGAAAAACTGTTTTTT. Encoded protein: CASSLGPGSEKLFF.

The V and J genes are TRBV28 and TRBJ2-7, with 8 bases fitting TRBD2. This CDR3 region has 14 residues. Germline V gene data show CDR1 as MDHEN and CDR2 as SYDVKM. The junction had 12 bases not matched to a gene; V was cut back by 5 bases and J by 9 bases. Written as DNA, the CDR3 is TGTGCCAGCAGTCCCTCCGGGGGGGGAATACGGCAGTACTTC. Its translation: CASSPSGGGIRQYF.

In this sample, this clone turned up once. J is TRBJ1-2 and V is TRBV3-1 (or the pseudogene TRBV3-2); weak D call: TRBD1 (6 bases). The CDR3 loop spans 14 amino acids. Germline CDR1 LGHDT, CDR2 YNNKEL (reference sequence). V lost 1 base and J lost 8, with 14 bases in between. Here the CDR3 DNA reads TGTGCCAGCAGCCAAGCGGGCAGGGGAGTGGGCTACACCTTC. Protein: CASSQAGRGVGYTF.

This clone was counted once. CDR3 bases: TGCGCCAGCAGCCAAGATACGCGGGGGGGCCTCAATGAGCAGTTCTTC. It is translated as CASSQDTRGGLNEQFF. The V call is TRBV4-1, the J call TRBJ2-1; 9 nucleotides align to TRBD2. The CDR3 is 16 residues long. Trimming cost V 0 bases and J 6 bases; bases outside gene matches: 6. Germline V gene sequence: CDR1 MGHRA, CDR2 YSYEKL.

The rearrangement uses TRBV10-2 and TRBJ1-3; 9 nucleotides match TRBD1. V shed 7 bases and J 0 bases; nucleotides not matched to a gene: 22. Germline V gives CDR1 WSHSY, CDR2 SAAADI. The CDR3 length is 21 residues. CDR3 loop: CASTPLFSGQGSPSSGNTIYF. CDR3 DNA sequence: TGCGCCAGCACTCCCCTTTTCTCTGGACAGGGGTCCCCCAGCTCTGGAAACACCATATATTTT.